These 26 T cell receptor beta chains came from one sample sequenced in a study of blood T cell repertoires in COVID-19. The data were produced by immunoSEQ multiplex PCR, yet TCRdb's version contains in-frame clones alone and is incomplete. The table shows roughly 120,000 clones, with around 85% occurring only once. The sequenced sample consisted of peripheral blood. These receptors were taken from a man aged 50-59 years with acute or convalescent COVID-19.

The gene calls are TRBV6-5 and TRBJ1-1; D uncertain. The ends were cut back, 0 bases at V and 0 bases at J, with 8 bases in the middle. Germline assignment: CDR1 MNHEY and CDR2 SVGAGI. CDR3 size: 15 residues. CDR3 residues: CASSYSRALNTEAFF. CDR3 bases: TGTGCCAGCAGTTACTCGAGGGCGCTGAACACTGAAGCTTTCTTT.

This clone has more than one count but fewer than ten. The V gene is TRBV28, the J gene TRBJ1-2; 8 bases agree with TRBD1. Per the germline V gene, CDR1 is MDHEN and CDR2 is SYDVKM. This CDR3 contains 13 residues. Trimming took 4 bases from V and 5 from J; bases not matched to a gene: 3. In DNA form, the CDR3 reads TGTGCCAGCAGTTCGGGACAGGTATATGGCTACACCTTC. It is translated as CASSSGQVYGYTF.

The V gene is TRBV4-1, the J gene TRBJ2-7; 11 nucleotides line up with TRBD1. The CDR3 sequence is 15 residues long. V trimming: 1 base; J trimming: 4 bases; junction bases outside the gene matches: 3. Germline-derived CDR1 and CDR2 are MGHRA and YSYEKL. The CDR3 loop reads CASSQVGTGGYEQYF. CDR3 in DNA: TGCGCCAGCAGCCAAGTTGGGACAGGGGGATACGAGCAGTACTTC.

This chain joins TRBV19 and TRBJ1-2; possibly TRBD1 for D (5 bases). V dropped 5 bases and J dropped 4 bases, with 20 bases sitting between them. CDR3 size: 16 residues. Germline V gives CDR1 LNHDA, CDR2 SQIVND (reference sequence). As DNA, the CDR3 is TGTGCCAGTAGTGGGGGGGGACGCTTAACCCCCTATGGCTACACCTTC. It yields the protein CASSGGGRLTPYGYTF.

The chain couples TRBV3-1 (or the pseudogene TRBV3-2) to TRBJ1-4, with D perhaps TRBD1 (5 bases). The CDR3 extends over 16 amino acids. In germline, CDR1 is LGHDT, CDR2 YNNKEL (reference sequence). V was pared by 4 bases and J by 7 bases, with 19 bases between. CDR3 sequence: CASSPMMTVKAEKLFF. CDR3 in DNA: TGTGCCAGCAGCCCGATGATGACAGTAAAGGCTGAAAAACTGTTTTTT.

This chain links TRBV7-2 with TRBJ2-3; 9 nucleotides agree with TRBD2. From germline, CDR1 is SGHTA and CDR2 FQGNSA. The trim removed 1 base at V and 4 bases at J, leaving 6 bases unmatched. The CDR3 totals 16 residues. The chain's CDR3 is CASSLVGGGGPDTQYF. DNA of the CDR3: TGTGCCAGCAGCTTAGTGGGCGGGGGGGGCCCAGATACGCAGTATTTT.

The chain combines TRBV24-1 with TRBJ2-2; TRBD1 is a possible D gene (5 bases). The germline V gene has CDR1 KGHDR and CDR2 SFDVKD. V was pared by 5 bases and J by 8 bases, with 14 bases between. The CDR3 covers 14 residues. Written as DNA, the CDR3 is TGTGCCACCAGTGGCTCAGGGTCGGTTGGGGAGCTGTTTTTT. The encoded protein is CATSGSGSVGELFF.

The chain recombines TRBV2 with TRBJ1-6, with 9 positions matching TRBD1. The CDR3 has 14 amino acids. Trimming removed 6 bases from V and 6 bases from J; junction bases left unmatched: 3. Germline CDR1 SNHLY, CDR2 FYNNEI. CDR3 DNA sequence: TGTGCCAGCAGGCGGACAGGGGCTAATTCACCCCTCCACTTT. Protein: CASRRTGANSPLHF.

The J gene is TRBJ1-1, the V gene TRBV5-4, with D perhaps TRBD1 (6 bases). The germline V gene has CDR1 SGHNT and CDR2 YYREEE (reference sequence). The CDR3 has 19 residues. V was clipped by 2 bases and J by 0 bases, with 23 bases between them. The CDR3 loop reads CASSFLLQGRGKMNTEAFF. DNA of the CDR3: TGTGCCAGCAGCTTTCTTTTACAGGGTAGGGGCAAAATGAACACTGAAGCTTTCTTT.

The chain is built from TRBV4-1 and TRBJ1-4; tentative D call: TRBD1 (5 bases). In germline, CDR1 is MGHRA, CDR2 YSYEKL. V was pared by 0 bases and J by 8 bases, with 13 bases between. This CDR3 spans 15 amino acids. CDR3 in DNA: TGCGCCAGCAGCCAAGATCTAACGGGACTAGAAAAACTGTTTTTT. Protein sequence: CASSQDLTGLEKLFF.

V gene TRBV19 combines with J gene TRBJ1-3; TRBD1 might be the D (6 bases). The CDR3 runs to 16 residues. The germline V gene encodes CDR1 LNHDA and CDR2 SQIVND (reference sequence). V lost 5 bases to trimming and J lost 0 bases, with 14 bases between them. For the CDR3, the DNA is TGTGCCAGTAGTGAGCCAACAGGGCCCTCTGGAAACACCATATATTTT. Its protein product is CASSEPTGPSGNTIYF. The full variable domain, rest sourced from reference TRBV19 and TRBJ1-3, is DGGITQSPKYLFRKEGQNVTLSCEQNLNHDAMYWYRQDPGQGLRLIYYSQIVNDFQKGDIAEGYSVSREKKESFPLTVTSAQKNPTAFYLCASSEPTGPSGNTIYFGEGSWLTVV.

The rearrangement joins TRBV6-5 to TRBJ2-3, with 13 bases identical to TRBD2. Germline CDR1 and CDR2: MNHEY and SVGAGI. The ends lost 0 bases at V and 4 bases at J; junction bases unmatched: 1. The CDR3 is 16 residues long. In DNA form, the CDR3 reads TGTGCCAGCAGTTACTCGGGGACTAGCGGGGCAGATACGCAGTATTTT. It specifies CASSYSGTSGADTQYF.

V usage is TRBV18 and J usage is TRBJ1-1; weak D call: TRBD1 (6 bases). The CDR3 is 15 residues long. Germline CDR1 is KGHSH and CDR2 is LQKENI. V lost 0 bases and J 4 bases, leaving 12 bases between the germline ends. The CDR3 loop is CASSPPGRGITEAFF. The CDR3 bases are TGTGCCAGCTCACCACCGGGGAGGGGGATCACTGAAGCTTTCTTT.

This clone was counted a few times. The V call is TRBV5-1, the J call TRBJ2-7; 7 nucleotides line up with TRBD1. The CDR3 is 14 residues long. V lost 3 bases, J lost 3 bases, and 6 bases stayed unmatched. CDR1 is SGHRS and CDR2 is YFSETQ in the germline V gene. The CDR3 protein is CASSSDRRNYEQYF. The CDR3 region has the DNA TGCGCCAGCAGCTCGGACAGGAGAAACTACGAGCAGTACTTC.

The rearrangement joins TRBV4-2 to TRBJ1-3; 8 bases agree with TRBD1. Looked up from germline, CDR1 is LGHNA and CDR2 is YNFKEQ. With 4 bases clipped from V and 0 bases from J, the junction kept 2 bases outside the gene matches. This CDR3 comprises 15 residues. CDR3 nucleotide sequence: TGTGCCAGCAGCCCTGGACAGGGCTCTGGAAACACCATATATTTT. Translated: CASSPGQGSGNTIYF.

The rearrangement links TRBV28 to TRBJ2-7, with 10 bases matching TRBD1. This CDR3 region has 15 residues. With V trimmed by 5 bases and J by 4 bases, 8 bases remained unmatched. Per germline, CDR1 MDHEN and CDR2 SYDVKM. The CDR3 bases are TGTGCCAGCAGTCCCCGGACAGGGGGTCATTACGAGCAGTACTTC. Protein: CASSPRTGGHYEQYF. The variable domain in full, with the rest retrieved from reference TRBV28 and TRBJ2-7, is DVKVTQSSRYLVKRTGEKVFLECVQDMDHENMFWYRQDPGLGLRLIYFSYDVKMKEKGDIPEGYSVSREKKERFSLILESASTNQTSMYLCASSPRTGGHYEQYFGPGTRLTVT.

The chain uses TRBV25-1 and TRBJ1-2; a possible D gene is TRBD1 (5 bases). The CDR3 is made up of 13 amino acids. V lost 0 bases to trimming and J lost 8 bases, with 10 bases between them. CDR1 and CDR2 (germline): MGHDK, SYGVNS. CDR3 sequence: CASSEYGAHGYTF. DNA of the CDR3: TGTGCCAGCAGTGAATATGGGGCCCACGGCTACACCTTC.

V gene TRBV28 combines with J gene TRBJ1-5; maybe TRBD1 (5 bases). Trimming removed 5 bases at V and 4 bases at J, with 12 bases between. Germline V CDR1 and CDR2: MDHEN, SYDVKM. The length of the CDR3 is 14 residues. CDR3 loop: CASSGGTENQPQHF. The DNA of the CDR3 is TGTGCCAGCAGTGGCGGGACGGAGAATCAGCCCCAGCATTTT.

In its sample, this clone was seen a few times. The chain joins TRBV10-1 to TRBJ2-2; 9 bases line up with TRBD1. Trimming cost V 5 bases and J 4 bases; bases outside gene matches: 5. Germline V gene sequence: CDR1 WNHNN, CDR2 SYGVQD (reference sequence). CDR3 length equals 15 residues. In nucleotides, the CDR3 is TGCGCCAGCAGTCAGAACAGGGGGCTCACCGGGGAGCTGTTTTTT. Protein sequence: CASSQNRGLTGELFF.

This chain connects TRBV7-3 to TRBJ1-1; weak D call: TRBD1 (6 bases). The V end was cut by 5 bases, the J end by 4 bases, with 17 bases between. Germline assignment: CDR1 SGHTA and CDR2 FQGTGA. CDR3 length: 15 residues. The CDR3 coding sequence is TGTGCCAGCAGCCCCCATGGGGGCGAAAGCACTGAAGCTTTCTTT. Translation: CASSPHGGESTEAFF. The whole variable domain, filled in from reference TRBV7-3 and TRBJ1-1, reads GAGVSQTPSNKVTEKGKYVELRCDPISGHTALYWYRQSLGQGPEFLIYFQGTGAADDSGLPNDRFFAVRPEGSVSTLKIQRTERGDSAVYLCASSPHGGESTEAFFGQGTRLTVV.

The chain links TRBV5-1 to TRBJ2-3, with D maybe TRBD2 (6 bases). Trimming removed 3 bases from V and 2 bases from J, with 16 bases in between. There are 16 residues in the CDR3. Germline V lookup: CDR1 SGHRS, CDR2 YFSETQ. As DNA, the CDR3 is TGCGCCAGCAGCTCCACCTTGGGAGGAAACACAGATACGCAGTATTTT. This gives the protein CASSSTLGGNTDTQYF.

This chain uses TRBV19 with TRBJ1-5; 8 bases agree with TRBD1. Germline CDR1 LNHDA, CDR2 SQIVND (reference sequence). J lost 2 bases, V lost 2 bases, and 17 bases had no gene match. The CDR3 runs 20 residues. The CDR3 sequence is CASSIPLDRGRRGGNQPQHF. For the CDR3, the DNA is TGTGCCAGTAGTATACCCCTCGACAGGGGTCGCCGAGGTGGCAATCAGCCCCAGCATTTT. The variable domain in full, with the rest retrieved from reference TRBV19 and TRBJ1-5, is DGGITQSPKYLFRKEGQNVTLSCEQNLNHDAMYWYRQDPGQGLRLIYYSQIVNDFQKGDIAEGYSVSREKKESFPLTVTSAQKNPTAFYLCASSIPLDRGRRGGNQPQHFGDGTRLSIL.

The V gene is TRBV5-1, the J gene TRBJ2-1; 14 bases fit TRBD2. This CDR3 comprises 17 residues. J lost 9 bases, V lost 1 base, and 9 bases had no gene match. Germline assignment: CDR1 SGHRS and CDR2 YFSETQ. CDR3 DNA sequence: TGCGCCAGCAGCTTGCTCCCTGGGACTAGCGGGGGCGGTGAGCAGTTCTTC. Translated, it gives CASSLLPGTSGGGEQFF.

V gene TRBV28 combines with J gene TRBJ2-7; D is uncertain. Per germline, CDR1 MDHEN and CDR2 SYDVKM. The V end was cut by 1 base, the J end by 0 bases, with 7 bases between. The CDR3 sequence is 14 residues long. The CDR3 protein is CASSLLESSYEQYV. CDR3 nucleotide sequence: TGTGCCAGCAGTTTATTGGAGAGCTCCTACGAGCAGTACGTC.

The CDR3: CASSETSGGAQYF. The CDR3 region has the DNA TGTGCCAGCAGTGAAACTAGCGGGGGGGCGCAGTATTTT. The gene calls are TRBV2 and TRBJ2-3; 13 bases line up with TRBD2. From germline, CDR1 is SNHLY and CDR2 FYNNEI. The CDR3 has 13 residues. J gave up 10 bases and V 2 bases, and 0 bases lay outside the gene matches.

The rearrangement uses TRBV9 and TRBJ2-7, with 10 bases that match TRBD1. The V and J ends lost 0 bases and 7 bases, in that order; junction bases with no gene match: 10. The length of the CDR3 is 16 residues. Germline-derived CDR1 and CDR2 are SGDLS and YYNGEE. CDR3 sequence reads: CASSVARDRGKQEQYF. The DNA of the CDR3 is TGTGCCAGCAGCGTAGCCCGGGACAGGGGCAAGCAGGAGCAGTACTTC.